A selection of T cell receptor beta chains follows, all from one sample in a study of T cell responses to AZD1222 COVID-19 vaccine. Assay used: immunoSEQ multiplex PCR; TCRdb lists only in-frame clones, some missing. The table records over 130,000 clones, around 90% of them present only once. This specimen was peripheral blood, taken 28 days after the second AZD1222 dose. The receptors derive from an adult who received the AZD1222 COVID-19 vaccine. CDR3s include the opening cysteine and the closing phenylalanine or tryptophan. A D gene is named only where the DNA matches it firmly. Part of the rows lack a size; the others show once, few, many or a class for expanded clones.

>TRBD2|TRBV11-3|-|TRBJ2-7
CASSPAGGVYEQYF
TGTGCCAGCAGCCCTGCGGGAGGGGTTTACGAGCAGTACTTC
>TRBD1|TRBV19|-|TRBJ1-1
CASSGGQGNTEAFF
TGTGCCAGTAGTGGTGGACAGGGCAACACTGAAGCTTTCTTT
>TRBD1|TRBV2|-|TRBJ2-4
CASSVDRGLAKNIQYF
TGTGCCAGCAGCGTAGACAGGGGGCTGGCCAAAAACATTCAGTACTTC
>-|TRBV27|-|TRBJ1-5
CASRQTVDGGPQHF
TGTGCCAGCAGGCAGACAGTGGACGGTGGGCCCCAGCATTTT
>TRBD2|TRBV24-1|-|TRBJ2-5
CATSGSGSGMETQYF
TGTGCCACCAGTGGATCGGGCAGCGGGATGGAGACCCAGTACTTC
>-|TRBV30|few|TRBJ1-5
CAWSTQGNQPQHF
TGTGCCTGGAGCACCCAGGGGAATCAGCCCCAGCATTTT
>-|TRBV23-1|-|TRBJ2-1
CASSQYRDGGTNEQFF
TGCGCCAGCAGTCAATACAGAGACGGGGGTACGAATGAGCAGTTCTTC
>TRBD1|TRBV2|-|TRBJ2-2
CASSEAGQTNTGELFF
TGTGCCAGCAGTGAAGCGGGACAGACGAACACCGGGGAGCTGTTTTTT
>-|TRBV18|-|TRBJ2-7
CASSLQDGYEQYF
TGTGCCAGCTCACTTCAGGACGGATACGAGCAGTACTTC
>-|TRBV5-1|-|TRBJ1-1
CASSLATVKNTEAFF
TGCGCCAGCAGCTTGGCCACCGTAAAAAACACTGAAGCTTTCTTT
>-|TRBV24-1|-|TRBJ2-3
CATGDSTDTQYF
TGTGCCACCGGGGACAGCACAGATACGCAGTATTTT
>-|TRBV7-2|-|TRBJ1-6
CASSSTLPGSSYNSPLHF
TGTGCCAGCAGCTCAACCCTCCCGGGGAGCTCCTATAATTCACCCCTCCACTTT
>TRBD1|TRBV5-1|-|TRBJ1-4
CASSKGAGATNEKLFF
TGCGCCAGCAGCAAGGGGGCGGGTGCAACTAATGAAAAACTGTTTTTT
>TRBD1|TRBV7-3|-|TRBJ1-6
CAATRDRPYNSPLHF
TGTGCAGCGACCCGGGACAGGCCTTATAATTCACCCCTCCACTTT
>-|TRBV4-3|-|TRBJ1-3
CASSQGTMGQNTIYF
TGCGCCAGCAGCCAAGGGACTATGGGCCAAAACACCATATATTTT
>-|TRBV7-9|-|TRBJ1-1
CASSPDGPMNTEAFF
TGTGCCAGCAGCCCGGACGGACCCATGAACACTGAAGCTTTCTTT
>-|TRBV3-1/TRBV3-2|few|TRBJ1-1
CASSQQGLVNTEAFF
TGTGCCAGCAGCCAACAGGGGTTGGTGAACACTGAAGCTTTCTTT
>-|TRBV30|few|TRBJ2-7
CAWSVGVYEQYF
TGTGCCTGGAGTGTCGGGGTTTACGAGCAGTACTTC
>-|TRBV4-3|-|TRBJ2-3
CASSQEVNGFNTDTQYF
TGCGCCAGCAGCCAAGAAGTGAACGGCTTCAACACAGATACGCAGTATTTT
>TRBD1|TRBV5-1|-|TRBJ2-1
CASSFMGQGAYNEQFF
TGCGCCAGCAGCTTCATGGGACAGGGGGCCTACAATGAGCAGTTCTTC
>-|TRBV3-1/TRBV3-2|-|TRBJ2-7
CASSQNAGSYEQYF
TGTGCCAGCAGCCAAAACGCAGGGTCCTACGAGCAGTACTTC
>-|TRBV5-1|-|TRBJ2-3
CASGLEYGTQYF
TGCGCCAGCGGATTGGAGTATGGTACGCAGTATTTT
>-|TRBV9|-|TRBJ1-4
CASSSAIAGTGEKLFF
TGTGCCAGCAGCTCAGCGATTGCGGGTACGGGAGAAAAACTGTTTTTT
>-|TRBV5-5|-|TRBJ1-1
CASSLYLENTEAFF
TGTGCCAGCAGCTTGTATCTGGAGAACACTGAAGCTTTCTTT
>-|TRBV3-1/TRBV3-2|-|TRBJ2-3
CASSQDSWGTTDTQYF
TGTGCCAGCAGCCAAGATTCCTGGGGTACCACAGATACGCAGTATTTT
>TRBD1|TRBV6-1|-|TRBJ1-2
CASSASDRGLGGYTF
TGTGCCAGCAGTGCTTCTGACAGGGGGTTGGGTGGCTACACCTTC
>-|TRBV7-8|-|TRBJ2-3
CASSQSSDTQYF
TGTGCCAGCAGCCAGTCATCAGATACGCAGTATTTT
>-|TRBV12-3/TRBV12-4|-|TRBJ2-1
CASSRTINEQFF
TGTGCCAGCAGTCGGACTATCAATGAGCAGTTCTTC
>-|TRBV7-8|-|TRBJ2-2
CASSGVRGNTGELFF
TGTGCCAGCAGCGGGGTTAGGGGGAACACCGGGGAGCTGTTTTTT
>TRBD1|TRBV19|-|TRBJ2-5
CASSPGQGLGETQYF
TGTGCCAGTAGCCCGGGACAGGGCTTGGGGGAGACCCAGTACTTC
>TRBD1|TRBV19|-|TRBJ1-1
CASSPATGGLGDTEAFF
TGTGCCAGTAGTCCGGCAACAGGGGGCCTGGGAGACACTGAAGCTTTCTTT
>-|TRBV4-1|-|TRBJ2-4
CASSQDPGAIVAKNIQYF
TGCGCCAGCAGCCAAGATCCTGGAGCGATAGTAGCCAAAAACATTCAGTACTTC
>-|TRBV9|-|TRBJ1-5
CASSVGVQGEPQHF
TGTGCCAGCAGCGTAGGGGTACAGGGTGAGCCCCAGCATTTT
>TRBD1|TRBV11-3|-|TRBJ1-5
CASSRTRPQDRDFQPQHF
TGTGCCAGCAGCCGTACAAGGCCCCAGGACAGGGACTTTCAGCCCCAGCATTTT
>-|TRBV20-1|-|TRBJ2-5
CSASRQETQYF
TGCAGTGCTAGTAGGCAAGAGACCCAGTACTTC
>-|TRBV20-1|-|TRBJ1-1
CSASPITTEAFF
TGCAGTGCTAGTCCCATAACCACTGAAGCTTTCTTT
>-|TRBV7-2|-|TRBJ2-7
CASSLTGGYEQYF
TGTGCCAGCAGCTTGACAGGCGGCTACGAGCAGTACTTC
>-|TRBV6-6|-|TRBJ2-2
CASSYPRQTGELFF
TGTGCCAGCAGTTACCCCAGACAAACCGGGGAGCTGTTTTTT
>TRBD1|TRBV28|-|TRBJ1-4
CASGQGSEKLFF
TGTGCCAGCGGACAGGGGAGTGAAAAACTGTTTTTT
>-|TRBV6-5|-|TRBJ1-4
CASSVVSEKLFF
TGTGCCAGCAGCGTCGTTAGTGAAAAACTGTTTTTT
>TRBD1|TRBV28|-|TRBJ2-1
CASSLGDRVYNEQFF
TGTGCCAGCAGTTTGGGGGACAGAGTCTACAATGAGCAGTTCTTC
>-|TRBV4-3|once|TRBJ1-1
CASSQRDGTEAFF
TGCGCCAGCAGCCAACGGGACGGCACTGAAGCTTTCTTT
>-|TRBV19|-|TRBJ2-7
CASSPGRFYEQYF
TGTGCCAGTAGCCCCGGGAGATTTTACGAGCAGTACTTC
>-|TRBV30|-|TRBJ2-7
CALPEQGGYEQYF
TGTGCCTTGCCGGAACAGGGCGGCTACGAGCAGTACTTC
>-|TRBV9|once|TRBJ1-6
CASSVGVGGKIASPLHF
TGTGCCAGCAGCGTAGGAGTGGGAGGGAAGATAGCTTCACCCCTCCACTTT
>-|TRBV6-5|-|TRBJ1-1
CASSPRGNTEAFF
TGTGCCAGCAGTCCCAGGGGGAACACTGAAGCTTTCTTT
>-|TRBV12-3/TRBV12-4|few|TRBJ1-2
CASSLGANYGYTF
TGTGCCAGCAGTTTAGGAGCTAACTATGGCTACACCTTC
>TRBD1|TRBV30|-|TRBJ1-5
CAWSVGTGNQPQHF
TGTGCCTGGAGTGTAGGGACAGGGAATCAGCCCCAGCATTTT
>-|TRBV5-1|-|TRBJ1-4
CASSLSSRGDEKLFF
TGCGCCAGCAGCCTTTCATCTCGAGGGGATGAAAAACTGTTTTTT
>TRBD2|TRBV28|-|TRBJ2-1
CASSSSGSRNNEQFF
TGTGCCAGCAGTTCCAGCGGGAGTAGAAACAATGAGCAGTTCTTC
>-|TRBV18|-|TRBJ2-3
CASSVVRVKALSTDTQYF
TGTGCCAGCTCGGTTGTTCGGGTTAAAGCGCTTAGCACAGATACGCAGTATTTT
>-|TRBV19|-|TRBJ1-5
CASNKGNQPQHF
TGTGCCAGTAATAAGGGCAATCAGCCCCAGCATTTT
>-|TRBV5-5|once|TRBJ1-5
CASSFFDSANQPQHF
TGTGCCAGCAGCTTTTTTGACAGCGCCAATCAGCCCCAGCATTTT
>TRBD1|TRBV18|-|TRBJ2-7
CASSLGQGVYEQYF
TGTGCCAGCTCACTGGGACAGGGGGTCTACGAGCAGTACTTC
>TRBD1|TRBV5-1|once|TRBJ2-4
CASSSGQGWNIQYF
TGCGCCAGCAGCTCGGGACAGGGGTGGAACATTCAGTACTTC